This T cell receptor (beta chain) was captured by sequencing in a study of blood T cell repertoires in COVID-19. Study-level background: Samples of COVID-19 (acute and convalescent) were obtained from the United States, Italy and Spain.

This CDR3 comprises 15 residues. Between the trimmed V and J ends, which lost 0 bases and 6 bases, there was a span of 12 bases. CDR1 and CDR2 (germline): SGDLS, YYNGEE. In the study's own analysis: Researchers report that nucleated cell counts were estimated from reference gene primer amplification. The method was immunoSEQ multiplex PCR; TCRdb's version includes in-frame clones alone and lacks a portion of them. V and J calls and clone size are as listed in that table; D and trimming were resolved from the DNA. Here the sample spans more than 50,000 clones, about 78% being singletons. The source of this sequence is a woman older than 75 with acute or convalescent COVID-19. The sequenced sample consisted of peripheral blood. The chain combines TRBV9 with TRBJ2-2; TRBD2 is a possible D gene (6 bases). In nucleotides, the CDR3 is TGTGCCAGCAGCGTAGGGGACTCCGCCGCCGGGGAGCTGTTTTTT. Amino acid sequence: CASSVGDSAAGELFF.